This T cell receptor (beta chain) originates from a study of blood T cell repertoires in COVID-19. Study-wide background: Researchers got acute and convalescent COVID-19 samples from the United States, Italy and Spain. Sources were T cells, B-cell-depleted T cells, or PBMCs; the material itself was cDNA or gDNA.

V lost 7 bases and J 8 bases, leaving 20 bases between the germline ends. The CDR3 totals 14 residues. Looked up from germline, CDR1 is LNHDA and CDR2 is SQIVND (reference sequence). Assay used: immunoSEQ multiplex PCR; TCRdb lists only in-frame clones, some missing. Of approximately 200,000 clones in the sample, about 85% were seen once. Participants were aged about 18 to 89 years from some 24 US areas. The sample was PBMCs or T cells enriched from blood (not recorded which). This receptor was obtained from a man in his forties or fifties who had recovered from COVID-19. The chain has TRBV19 and TRBJ1-2; D may be TRBD1 (5 bases). The DNA for the CDR3 is TGTGCCAGTAAACCCGGGAGGGGATTAGCCGGCTACACCTTC. Amino acids: CASKPGRGLAGYTF.